This T cell receptor (beta chain) was identified during a study of T cell responses to AZD1222 COVID-19 vaccine. Study-wide results and caveats: Repertoires in all cases were sampled only once the peak T cell response had passed. Vaccination with two AZD1222 doses was followed by a rise in Spike-specific TCR breadth and depth. It should be noted that donors were predominantly white British and more often female, and clonal diversity was possibly underestimated. Baseline serostatus was positive in only 5 to 7 AZD1222 recipients.

V lost 0 bases, J lost 7 bases, and 8 bases lay in between. The CDR3 extends over 13 amino acids. Germline V gene lookup returns CDR1 SGHNT and CDR2 YYREEE (reference sequence). Only a few counts were recorded for this clone. What it binds is not known. Produced via immunoSEQ multiplex PCR; TCRdb's table is partial and in-frame only. Of 130,000 to 150,000 clones in the sample, around 89% were seen once. The sequencing here drew on peripheral blood, taken on day 0 of AZD1222 vaccination. This TCR was sampled from an adult in good health. The V and J genes are TRBV5-4 and TRBJ2-1; a weak D match, TRBD1 (5 bases). The CDR3 sequence is CASSLVAGNEQFF. The DNA for the CDR3 is TGTGCCAGCAGCTTGGTAGCAGGGAATGAGCAGTTCTTC. The full variable domain, with the rest looked up from reference TRBV5-4 and TRBJ2-1, is ETGVTQSPTHLIKTRGQQVTLRCSSQSGHNTVSWYQQALGQGPQFIFQYYREEENGRGNFPPRFSGLQFPNYSSELNVNALELDDSALYLCASSLVAGNEQFFGPGTRLTVL.